These 2 T cell receptor beta chains share one sample of origin, sequenced in a study of cytomegalovirus exposure and HLA in healthy donors. Primers for the PCR totalled 60 Vbeta and 13 Jbeta. Produced via immunoSEQ multiplex PCR; TCRdb's table is partial and in-frame only. Seen in this sample are roughly 80,000 clones; the ten most common clones hold approximately 0.58%. The sample taken for sequencing was PBMCs. The receptor set was obtained from a man over 45 in good health and CMV-seronegative.

The chain is built from TRBV5-1 and TRBJ2-3; D is uncertain. The length of the CDR3 is 14 residues. The germline gives CDR1 SGHRS, CDR2 YFSETQ. The V end was cut by 5 bases, the J end by 1 base, with 11 bases between. DNA of the CDR3: TGCGCCAGCAGAAAAGAGACACGCACAGATACGCAGTATTTT. As protein: CASRKETRTDTQYF.

The V call is TRBV10-3, the J call TRBJ1-2, with D perhaps matching TRBD1 (5 bases). The V gene lost 8 bases and the J gene lost 0 bases, with 13 bases spanning the gap. The CDR3 runs to 14 residues. Germline-derived CDR1 and CDR2 are ENHRY and SYGVKD. CDR3 protein: CAIRGIDTNYGYTF. In DNA form, the CDR3 reads TGTGCCATCCGGGGGATTGACACTAACTATGGCTACACCTTC.